The 21 T cell receptor beta chains reported below all come from one sample, sequenced in a study of T cell responses to AZD1222 COVID-19 vaccine. The data were produced by immunoSEQ multiplex PCR, yet TCRdb's version contains in-frame clones alone and is incomplete. This sample carries 120,000 or so clones, just over 90% of them seen once, and the ten largest clones take about 7%. Specimen: peripheral blood, collected on day 0 of AZD1222 vaccination. The receptors were gathered from an adult in good health.

The rearrangement uses TRBV24-1 and TRBJ2-1; the match to TRBD1 covers 9 bases. The trim removed 6 bases at V and 2 bases at J, leaving 4 bases unmatched. Germline assignment: CDR1 KGHDR and CDR2 SFDVKD. This CDR3 has 15 amino acids. CDR3 sequence reads: CATSLGTGTYNEQFF. The CDR3, as DNA: TGTGCCACCAGTCTAGGGACAGGGACCTACAATGAGCAGTTCTTC.

The chain links TRBV9 to TRBJ2-5; 7 bases align to TRBD2. There are 16 residues in the CDR3. The trim removed 1 base at V and 5 bases at J, leaving 11 bases unmatched. Germline V lookup: CDR1 SGDLS, CDR2 YYNGEE. The CDR3 loop reads CASSVTSGTSGETQYF. The DNA of the CDR3 is TGTGCCAGCAGCGTAACAAGCGGGACGAGTGGGGAGACCCAGTACTTC. Based on the CDR3 plus reference TRBV9 and TRBJ2-5, the full variable domain is DSGVTQTPKHLITATGQRVTLRCSPRSGDLSVYWYQQSLDQGLQFLIQYYNGEERAKGNILERFSAQQFPDLHSELNLSSLELGDSALYFCASSVTSGTSGETQYFGPGTRLLVL.

This clone was recorded only once. The gene calls are TRBV3-1 (or the pseudogene TRBV3-2) and TRBJ1-1; the D gene is possibly TRBD1 (5 bases). Per germline, CDR1 LGHDT and CDR2 YNNKEL (reference sequence). The CDR3 length is 15 residues. The ends were cut back, 1 base at V and 3 bases at J, with 12 bases in the middle. CDR3 nucleotide sequence: TGTGCCAGCAGCCAAGCGACAGCAAGCCACACTGAAGCTTTCTTT. Amino acids: CASSQATASHTEAFF.

The J gene is TRBJ2-5, the V gene TRBV24-1; the match to TRBD2 covers 10 bases. Germline V gene sequence: CDR1 KGHDR, CDR2 SFDVKD. This CDR3 spans 16 amino acids. The V segment lost 4 bases and the J segment 2 bases; nucleotides outside the gene matches: 6. CDR3 coding DNA: TGTGCCACCAGTGACGCCGGGACTAGCGCTCAAGAGACCCAGTACTTC. This encodes CATSDAGTSAQETQYF.

Here the CDR3 reads CASSPTSGSDNEQFF. Here the CDR3 DNA reads TGTGCCAGCTCACCCACTAGCGGGAGTGACAATGAGCAGTTCTTC. The rearrangement joins TRBV18 to TRBJ2-1; 11 bases line up with TRBD2. The CDR3 has 15 amino acids. With 3 bases clipped from V and 5 bases from J, the junction kept 3 bases outside the gene matches. Germline V lookup: CDR1 KGHSH, CDR2 LQKENI.

V gene TRBV5-6 combines with J gene TRBJ1-5; D not resolved. The V end was cut by 3 bases, the J end by 1 base, with 17 bases between. This CDR3 has 17 amino acids. CDR1 and CDR2 (germline): SGHDT, YYEEEE. CDR3 coding DNA: TGTGCCAGCAGCTCCAACGGGGAATTGAGGAGCAATCAGCCCCAGCATTTT. This translates into CASSSNGELRSNQPQHF.

This sequence joins TRBV6-2 or TRBV6-3 and TRBJ2-7, with 14 bases that match TRBD2. CDR3 length: 16 residues. The trim removed 6 bases at V and 4 bases at J, leaving 8 bases unmatched. Germline CDR1 reads MNHEY; CDR2 reads SVGEGT. CDR3 residues: CASSQTSGRALYEQYF. CDR3 DNA: TGTGCCAGCAGCCAGACTAGCGGGAGGGCCTTGTACGAGCAGTACTTC.

V and J are TRBV3-1 (or the pseudogene TRBV3-2) and TRBJ2-1; the D gene is possibly TRBD2 (6 bases). V was clipped by 1 base and J by 0 bases, with 13 bases between them. Germline V gene sequence: CDR1 LGHDT, CDR2 YNNKEL (reference sequence). This CDR3 comprises 17 residues. The CDR3 region is CASSQVRGRSSYNEQFF. The CDR3 DNA is TGTGCCAGCAGCCAAGTCCGGGGGAGGAGCTCCTACAATGAGCAGTTCTTC.

This clone was picked up one time. The chain links TRBV9 to TRBJ2-3; D is uncertain. The CDR3 consists of 13 residues. V was pared by 0 bases and J by 4 bases, with 6 bases between. In germline, CDR1 is SGDLS, CDR2 YYNGEE. As DNA, the CDR3 is TGTGCCAGCAGCGTAGGCCCCTCAGATACGCAGTATTTT. This codes for CASSVGPSDTQYF.

The CDR3 spells CASRYPAGDTQYF. The CDR3 coding sequence is TGTGCCAGCAGATATCCAGCGGGAGATACGCAGTATTTT. This chain links TRBV28 with TRBJ2-3, with a tentative D call TRBD2 (6 bases). V lost 6 bases and J lost 5, with 12 bases in between. The length of the CDR3 is 13 residues. Germline V gene sequence: CDR1 MDHEN, CDR2 SYDVKM.

V usage is TRBV7-2 and J usage is TRBJ1-4; no clear D. V lost 2 bases, J lost 10 bases, and 11 bases lay in between. Germline V gives CDR1 SGHTA, CDR2 FQGNSA. This CDR3 region has 13 residues. The CDR3 sequence: CASSLRRDGKLFF. CDR3 DNA sequence: TGTGCCAGCAGCTTAAGAAGGGATGGAAAACTGTTTTTT.

This chain uses TRBV5-4 with TRBJ2-1; the match to TRBD2 covers 16 bases. Germline CDR1 is SGHNT and CDR2 is YYREEE (reference sequence). The CDR3 is 19 residues long. V gave up 0 bases and J gave up 4 bases; unmatched junction bases: 7. The CDR3 coding sequence is TGTGCCAGCAGCTTGGGGGGGACTAGCGGGAGGGGCGCGTACAATGAGCAGTTCTTC. Protein sequence: CASSLGGTSGRGAYNEQFF.

The V and J genes are TRBV7-9 and TRBJ1-1, with D unresolved. Trimming left V 6 bases short and J 0 bases short, with 8 bases between. The length of the CDR3 is 13 residues. CDR1 is SEHNR, CDR2 FQNEAQ, per germline (reference sequence). CDR3 residues: CASRPTMNTEAFF. DNA for the CDR3: TGTGCCAGCAGGCCGACAATGAACACTGAAGCTTTCTTT.

The gene calls are TRBV9 and TRBJ2-1; 7 nucleotides match TRBD1. The CDR3 extends over 13 amino acids. Unmatched junction bases numbered 2, after V lost 3 bases and J lost 5 bases. Germline V gene sequence: CDR1 SGDLS, CDR2 YYNGEE. The CDR3 here is CASSGDSHNEQFF. The CDR3, as DNA: TGTGCCAGCAGCGGGGACAGTCACAATGAGCAGTTCTTC.

The chain recombines TRBV6-2 or TRBV6-3 with TRBJ1-1; TRBD1 matches at 7 bases. Germline V CDR1 and CDR2: MNHEY, SVGEGT. After removal of 5 bases from V and 6 bases from J, the junction contained 9 bases not matched to a gene. The CDR3 has 14 residues. The CDR3 sequence is CASSPTTGISEAFF. In nucleotides, the CDR3 is TGTGCCAGCAGTCCCACGACAGGGATATCTGAAGCTTTCTTT.

The rearrangement links TRBV18 to TRBJ2-5, with D possibly TRBD2 on 6 matching bases. This CDR3 contains 15 residues. V lost 1 base, J lost 1 base, and 10 bases lay in between. From germline, CDR1 is KGHSH and CDR2 LQKENI. In nucleotides, the CDR3 is TGTGCCAGCTCACCACGGAGTAGCGGCCAAGAGACCCAGTACTTC. As protein: CASSPRSSGQETQYF.

The chain has TRBV5-4 and TRBJ1-2; possible D gene TRBD1, 5 bases. The CDR3 covers 13 residues. V lost 1 base to trimming and J lost 4 bases, with 8 bases between them. Per the germline V gene, CDR1 is SGHNT and CDR2 is YYREEE (reference sequence). CDR3 in DNA: TGTGCCAGCAGCTTGCCAGGGCGCTATGGCTACACCTTC. This gives the protein CASSLPGRYGYTF.

The gene calls are TRBV6-5 and TRBJ1-2; TRBD1 agrees at 8 bases. V was pared by 6 bases and J by 4 bases, with 7 bases of the junction left unmatched. CDR1 and CDR2 (germline): MNHEY, SVGAGI. The CDR3 is 14 residues long. The CDR3 here is CASSARDRSYGYTF. As DNA, the CDR3 is TGTGCCAGCAGCGCCCGGGACAGGTCCTATGGCTACACCTTC.

This chain connects TRBV12-3 or TRBV12-4 to TRBJ2-2; possible D gene TRBD2, 5 bases. V lost 5 bases, J lost 6 bases, and 7 bases lay in between. CDR3 length: 12 amino acids. CDR3 nucleotides: TGTGCCAGCAGTCGACTATCCGGGGAGCTGTTTTTT. Amino acid sequence: CASSRLSGELFF.

The chain employs TRBV7-9 and TRBJ1-1; TRBD1 matches 8 bases. V gave up 2 bases and J gave up 7 bases; unmatched junction bases: 6. The germline gives CDR1 SEHNR, CDR2 FQNEAQ (reference sequence). The CDR3 runs 14 residues. The DNA for the CDR3 is TGTGCCAGCAGCTTAACGCAGGGGGCGGGTGAAGCTTTCTTT. Translated, it gives CASSLTQGAGEAFF.

A remark on this clone: One end of the junction does not line up with germline, which may come from a read error. The V and J genes are TRBV10-1 and TRBJ1-2; 10 bases are a match to TRBD1. Per the germline V gene, CDR1 is WNHNN and CDR2 is SYGVQD (reference sequence). CDR3 length: 13 amino acids. The CDR3, as DNA: TGCGCCAGCAGTGGGGGGACAGGGGACGGCTATACCTTC. Translation gives CASSGGTGDGYTF.